This T cell receptor beta chain was captured in a study of spatial heterogeneity in lung cancer. Time point of the sample: sample taken at primary tumor resection. Whole RNA, which was extracted from tumor, nontumor lung tissue or frozen PBMC, was sequenced without any cell sorting. Remarks on this clonotype: The antigen is undetermined.

MiXCR, run by TCRdb on the 5' RACE reads, gives a single entry per CDR3 protein. The sample has 20,000 to 30,000 distinct CDR3 sequences; around 10% are singletons. Germline CDR1 is SNHLY and CDR2 is FYNNEI. With 7 bases clipped from V and 5 bases from J, the junction kept 10 bases outside the gene matches. The CDR3 runs to 16 residues. Study findings and constraints: It was found that expanded intratumoral alpha and beta TCR counts tracked tumor mutation counts.

The genes are TRBV2 and TRBJ2-5; 13 nucleotides match TRBD2. This sample comprised lung tumor tissue, obtained at surgery. The clonotype was recovered from a male donor with early-stage non-small cell lung cancer. The CDR3 here is CASNQPLTSGGETQYF. The CDR3 bases are TGTGCCAGCAACCAACCCCTGACTAGCGGGGGGGAGACCCAGTACTTC.